Listed below are T cell receptor beta chains from one sample, sequenced in a study of blood T cell repertoires in COVID-19. Assay: immunoSEQ multiplex PCR; the TCRdb copy retains only in-frame clones and omits some. The data contain under 250,000 clones, about 80% of them singletons. The specimen sequenced was peripheral blood. The receptors originated from a man in his thirties or forties who had recovered from COVID-19. Both conserved end residues are part of each CDR3. A D gene is named only where the DNA matches it firmly. Expanded clones get a size class; other rows say once, few or many, or leave the size out.

J gene: TRBJ2-1; CDR3 length: 14; V gene: TRBV3-1/TRBV3-2; clone size: NA; D gene: NA; CDR3 DNA: TGTGCCAGCAGCCAAGCGGCGGCCTACAATGAGCAGTTCTTC; CDR3 protein: CASSQAAAYNEQFF
J gene: TRBJ2-3; CDR3 length: 16; V gene: TRBV5-5; clone size: NA; D gene: TRBD2; CDR3 DNA: TGTGCCAGCAGCCGCCGGAGCGGGACCACCGGAGATACGCAGTATTTT; CDR3 protein: CASSRRSGTTGDTQYF
J gene: TRBJ1-1; CDR3 length: 15; V gene: TRBV7-8; clone size: NA; D gene: NA; CDR3 DNA: TGTGCCAGCAGCACCGCCGGGAAACTGGTATCTGAAGCTTTCTTT; CDR3 protein: CASSTAGKLVSEAFF
J gene: TRBJ2-5; CDR3 length: 15; V gene: TRBV7-9; clone size: once; D gene: TRBD2; CDR3 DNA: TGTGCCAGCAGCCTCGGGGGGGCGGAAAAAGAGACCCAGTACTTC; CDR3 protein: CASSLGGAEKETQYF
J gene: TRBJ2-7; CDR3 length: 15; V gene: TRBV2; clone size: NA; D gene: TRBD2; CDR3 DNA: TGTGCCAGCACGCCCGGGCGGGGGGCCCCCACCGAGCAGTACTTC; CDR3 protein: CASTPGRGAPTEQYF
J gene: TRBJ2-3; CDR3 length: 13; V gene: TRBV5-5; clone size: NA; D gene: NA; CDR3 DNA: TGTGCCAGCAGCCTCAGACAGACAGATACGCAGTATTTT; CDR3 protein: CASSLRQTDTQYF
J gene: TRBJ2-1; CDR3 length: 11; V gene: TRBV5-1; clone size: NA; D gene: NA; CDR3 DNA: TGCGCCAGCAGAATAGCGGTGGAGCAGTTCTTC; CDR3 protein: CASRIAVEQFF
J gene: TRBJ2-3; CDR3 length: 16; V gene: TRBV7-2; clone size: few; D gene: TRBD2; CDR3 DNA: TGTGCCAGCAGCTATTCTAGCGGGGTGATTACAGATACGCAGTATTTT; CDR3 protein: CASSYSSGVITDTQYF
J gene: TRBJ1-3; CDR3 length: 15; V gene: TRBV6-5; clone size: NA; D gene: NA; CDR3 DNA: TGTGCCAGCAGCCGTAGTAATACCCTCGGAAACACCATATATTTT; CDR3 protein: CASSRSNTLGNTIYF
J gene: TRBJ1-5; CDR3 length: 15; V gene: TRBV28; clone size: NA; D gene: NA; CDR3 DNA: TGTGCCAGCAGTTCCTCCGGACAGCCTAATCAGCCCCAGCATTTT; CDR3 protein: CASSSSGQPNQPQHF
J gene: TRBJ2-7; CDR3 length: 12; V gene: TRBV3-1/TRBV3-2; clone size: NA; D gene: TRBD2; CDR3 DNA: TGTGCCAGCCGCGGGGGGCCCTACGAGCAGTACTTC; CDR3 protein: CASRGGPYEQYF
J gene: TRBJ2-7; CDR3 length: 13; V gene: TRBV11-2; clone size: once; D gene: NA; CDR3 DNA: TGTGCCAGCAGCTTAGGTCCCGGGGACGAGCAGTACTTC; CDR3 protein: CASSLGPGDEQYF
J gene: TRBJ1-6; CDR3 length: 13; V gene: TRBV5-1; clone size: NA; D gene: NA; CDR3 DNA: TGCGCCAGCAGCTTGGCCGGTTTCTCACCCCTCCACTTT; CDR3 protein: CASSLAGFSPLHF
J gene: TRBJ2-5; CDR3 length: 13; V gene: TRBV28; clone size: NA; D gene: TRBD1; CDR3 DNA: TGTGCCAGCAGGACAGGGGATAGGGAGACCCAGTACTTC; CDR3 protein: CASRTGDRETQYF
J gene: TRBJ1-4; CDR3 length: 12; V gene: TRBV15; clone size: NA; D gene: NA; CDR3 DNA: TGTGCCACCAGCAGAGCGGGTGAAAAACTGTTTTTT; CDR3 protein: CATSRAGEKLFF
J gene: TRBJ2-3; CDR3 length: 16; V gene: TRBV5-1; clone size: NA; D gene: NA; CDR3 DNA: TGCGCCAGCAGCTTAGCCGGGACTCCTACCGTGGATACGCAGTATTTT; CDR3 protein: CASSLAGTPTVDTQYF
J gene: TRBJ1-2; CDR3 length: 16; V gene: TRBV9; clone size: NA; D gene: NA; CDR3 DNA: TGTGCCAGCAGCGTAGGCCCGGGCCAAGCGGGGGGTGGCTACACCTTC; CDR3 protein: CASSVGPGQAGGGYTF
J gene: TRBJ1-2; CDR3 length: 13; V gene: TRBV12-3/TRBV12-4; clone size: NA; D gene: NA; CDR3 DNA: TGTGCCAGCAGTTCCGGACACAACTATGGCTACACCTTC; CDR3 protein: CASSSGHNYGYTF
J gene: TRBJ1-2; CDR3 length: 13; V gene: TRBV2; clone size: NA; D gene: NA; CDR3 DNA: TGTGCCAGCAGCGAGGACACCTTCTATGGCTACACCTTC; CDR3 protein: CASSEDTFYGYTF
J gene: TRBJ1-5; CDR3 length: 15; V gene: TRBV28; clone size: NA; D gene: NA; CDR3 DNA: TGTGCCAGCAGTTTAGGGGGGGCTCAGCCTAGGCCCCAGCATTTT; CDR3 protein: CASSLGGAQPRPQHF
J gene: TRBJ1-1; CDR3 length: 14; V gene: TRBV5-8; clone size: NA; D gene: NA; CDR3 DNA: TGTGCCAGCATTAGTGTAGGGGGGAACACTGAAGCTTTCTTT; CDR3 protein: CASISVGGNTEAFF
J gene: TRBJ2-4; CDR3 length: 16; V gene: TRBV7-2; clone size: few; D gene: NA; CDR3 DNA: TGTGCCAGCAGCTCTCGGCTGACAGCAGCCAAAAACATTCAGTACTTC; CDR3 protein: CASSSRLTAAKNIQYF
J gene: TRBJ2-5; CDR3 length: 12; V gene: TRBV4-2; clone size: NA; D gene: NA; CDR3 DNA: TGTGCCAGCAGCCGCAGTGGAGGGACCCAGTACTTC; CDR3 protein: CASSRSGGTQYF
J gene: TRBJ2-1; CDR3 length: 15; V gene: TRBV7-8; clone size: NA; D gene: NA; CDR3 DNA: TGTGCCAGCAGCCCCTTGTGGGAGAGGAAGAATGAGCAGTTCTTC; CDR3 protein: CASSPLWERKNEQFF
J gene: TRBJ2-1; CDR3 length: 13; V gene: TRBV7-9; clone size: NA; D gene: NA; CDR3 DNA: TGTGCCAGCAGCTTAGGACAGCTCGATGAGCAGTTCTTC; CDR3 protein: CASSLGQLDEQFF
J gene: TRBJ1-2; CDR3 length: 16; V gene: TRBV7-2; clone size: NA; D gene: NA; CDR3 DNA: TGTGCCAGCACCTTCCCCCCCCGGACAGCCTTCTATGGCTACACCTTC; CDR3 protein: CASTFPPRTAFYGYTF
J gene: TRBJ2-7; CDR3 length: 15; V gene: TRBV19; clone size: NA; D gene: TRBD1; CDR3 DNA: TGTGCCAGTAGCATCGGACAGGCCACCGTCTACGAGCAGTACTTC; CDR3 protein: CASSIGQATVYEQYF
J gene: TRBJ2-1; CDR3 length: 16; V gene: TRBV28; clone size: NA; D gene: NA; CDR3 DNA: TGTGCCAGCGAACAGGGACACCCTAGTTCTTACAATGAGCAGTTCTTC; CDR3 protein: CASEQGHPSSYNEQFF
J gene: TRBJ2-2; CDR3 length: 15; V gene: TRBV5-1; clone size: NA; D gene: NA; CDR3 DNA: TGCGCCAGCAGCTTGGGTCCAGGGTTTGGCGGGGAGCTGTTTTTT; CDR3 protein: CASSLGPGFGGELFF
J gene: TRBJ2-5; CDR3 length: 13; V gene: TRBV10-1; clone size: NA; D gene: NA; CDR3 DNA: TGCGCCAGCAGCCCCGGACAGCAAGAGACCCAGTACTTC; CDR3 protein: CASSPGQQETQYF
J gene: TRBJ1-2; CDR3 length: 15; V gene: TRBV19; clone size: NA; D gene: NA; CDR3 DNA: TGTGCCAGTAGTAGAGAATCCGGGACCGGGGGTGGCTACACCTTC; CDR3 protein: CASSRESGTGGGYTF
J gene: TRBJ2-2; CDR3 length: 19; V gene: TRBV7-9; clone size: NA; D gene: TRBD2; CDR3 DNA: TGTGCCAGCAGTTTAACCGGGACTAGCGGGGGGAAGAACACCGGGGAGCTGTTTTTT; CDR3 protein: CASSLTGTSGGKNTGELFF
J gene: TRBJ1-2; CDR3 length: 15; V gene: TRBV19; clone size: NA; D gene: NA; CDR3 DNA: TGTGCCAGTTGGTACCGTGGGACTGCTAACTATGGCTACACCTTC; CDR3 protein: CASWYRGTANYGYTF
J gene: TRBJ1-6; CDR3 length: 17; V gene: TRBV5-4; clone size: NA; D gene: TRBD1; CDR3 DNA: TGTGCCAGCAGCTTGGCATCAGGGGGCTCCTATAATTCACCCCTCCACTTT; CDR3 protein: CASSLASGGSYNSPLHF
J gene: TRBJ2-2; CDR3 length: 14; V gene: TRBV9; clone size: NA; D gene: NA; CDR3 DNA: TGTGCCAGCAGGCGGGACGGTAACACCGGGGAGCTGTTTTTT; CDR3 protein: CASRRDGNTGELFF
J gene: TRBJ1-2; CDR3 length: 12; V gene: TRBV5-1; clone size: NA; D gene: NA; CDR3 DNA: TGCGCCAGCAGCTTGGACAGGACGGGCTACACCTTC; CDR3 protein: CASSLDRTGYTF
J gene: TRBJ1-2; CDR3 length: 15; V gene: TRBV5-8; clone size: NA; D gene: TRBD1; CDR3 DNA: TGTGCCAGCAGCACCCGACAGGGTAGAACGTATGGCTACACCTTC; CDR3 protein: CASSTRQGRTYGYTF
J gene: TRBJ1-2; CDR3 length: 13; V gene: TRBV7-9; clone size: NA; D gene: NA; CDR3 DNA: TGTGCCAGCAGCTTAACCCCAGGGGATGGCTACACCTTC; CDR3 protein: CASSLTPGDGYTF
J gene: TRBJ2-5; CDR3 length: 14; V gene: TRBV3-1/TRBV3-2; clone size: NA; D gene: NA; CDR3 DNA: TGTGCCAGCAGCCAAGTGGATAGACTAGAGACCCAGTACTTC; CDR3 protein: CASSQVDRLETQYF
J gene: TRBJ2-1; CDR3 length: 19; V gene: TRBV10-3; clone size: NA; D gene: NA; CDR3 DNA: TGTGCCATCAGTGAGAGGACAGGGTTGATCGGGGGGACCCACAATGAGCAGTTCTTC; CDR3 protein: CAISERTGLIGGTHNEQFF
J gene: TRBJ2-7; CDR3 length: 15; V gene: TRBV5-6; clone size: NA; D gene: TRBD1; CDR3 DNA: TGTGCCAGCAGCTTGGTGGGACAGAGGTTCCACGAGCAGTACTTC; CDR3 protein: CASSLVGQRFHEQYF
J gene: TRBJ1-1; CDR3 length: 13; V gene: TRBV12-3/TRBV12-4; clone size: NA; D gene: NA; CDR3 DNA: TGTGCCAGCAGTTTGGCAGGGCGCACTGAAGCTTTCTTT; CDR3 protein: CASSLAGRTEAFF
J gene: TRBJ1-1; CDR3 length: 14; V gene: TRBV19; clone size: NA; D gene: NA; CDR3 DNA: TGTGCCAGTAGTATCGGACAGCCTAACACTGAAGCTTTCTTT; CDR3 protein: CASSIGQPNTEAFF
J gene: TRBJ1-6; CDR3 length: 16; V gene: TRBV5-1; clone size: NA; D gene: NA; CDR3 DNA: TGCGCCAGCAGCTTGCGTGAGGTGTCCTATAATTCACCCCTCCACTTT; CDR3 protein: CASSLREVSYNSPLHF
J gene: TRBJ1-1; CDR3 length: 14; V gene: TRBV5-1; clone size: NA; D gene: NA; CDR3 DNA: TGCGCCAGCAGCTCACAGGGAATGAACACTGAAGCTTTCTTT; CDR3 protein: CASSSQGMNTEAFF
J gene: TRBJ2-3; CDR3 length: 17; V gene: TRBV28; clone size: NA; D gene: TRBD1; CDR3 DNA: TGTGCCAGCAGTTACTCCTCACAGGGGGCGAGCACAGATACGCAGTATTTT; CDR3 protein: CASSYSSQGASTDTQYF
J gene: TRBJ1-3; CDR3 length: 13; V gene: TRBV5-1; clone size: once; D gene: NA; CDR3 DNA: TGCGCCAGCAGCTACCCAGGGTCCGCCACCATATATTTT; CDR3 protein: CASSYPGSATIYF
J gene: TRBJ2-2; CDR3 length: 14; V gene: TRBV7-7; clone size: NA; D gene: NA; CDR3 DNA: TGTGCCAGCAGAGTTGGGCTGAGTACCGGGGAGCTGTTTTTT; CDR3 protein: CASRVGLSTGELFF
J gene: TRBJ1-6; CDR3 length: 16; V gene: TRBV21-1; clone size: NA; D gene: NA; CDR3 DNA: TGTGCCAGCAGCAGACAGTTTACGGCCGGGAATTCACCCCTCCACTTT; CDR3 protein: CASSRQFTAGNSPLHF
J gene: TRBJ2-1; CDR3 length: 15; V gene: TRBV9; clone size: NA; D gene: TRBD2; CDR3 DNA: TGTGCCAGCAGCCCCCGGGGAGGGGCGTACAATGAGCAGTTCTTC; CDR3 protein: CASSPRGGAYNEQFF